The rows below give T cell receptor beta chains drawn from one sample of a study of breast tumors, draining lymph nodes, adjacent tissues. TCRdb called the multiplex PCR reads again in MiXCR, with one record for every CDR3 protein. This sample has nearly 110,000 distinct CDR3 sequences; 30% occur once, and the top ten carry less than 6%. Sequenced: axillary lymph node tissue. Receptors originate from a female donor with breast cancer. Some clones in this sample may be carry-over from other donors' samples. Each CDR3 is given with its conserved first and last residue. Each record gives: D gene, J gene, clone size, V gene, CDR3 DNA, CDR3 protein. D genes are given only for firm matches. Rows may omit the clone size; those that give it use once, few, many or a size class.

NA TRBJ2-5 NA TRBV25-1 NA CASSFYICSASRTGGLQETQYF
TRBD2 TRBJ2-1 NA TRBV7-2 TGTGCCGGCAGCGAAGGACTAGCGGGAGGTCGGAATGAGCAGTTCTTC CAGSEGLAGGRNEQFF
TRBD1 TRBJ1-2 NA TRBV3-1 TGTGCCAGCAGCCACCGGACAGGGGCTGCCTATGGCTACACCTTC CASSHRTGAAYGYTF
NA TRBJ1-5 many TRBV10-3 TGTGCCATCAGTGACCAGGCGTACAATCAGCCCCAGCATTTT CAISDQAYNQPQHF
NA TRBJ1-1 NA TRBV7-9 TGTGCCAGCAGCCTAGATAGAAGGTTGAACACTGAAGCTTTCTTT CASSLDRRLNTEAFF
NA TRBJ2-1 many TRBV5-6 TGTGCCAGCAGCTTGGCCCAGTCATCTTACTCCTACAATGAGCAGTTCTTC CASSLAQSSYSYNEQFF
TRBD1 TRBJ2-2 NA TRBV7-7 TGTGCTAGCACCCGTGACAGGGCGAACACCGGGGAGCTGTTTTTT CASTRDRANTGELFF
NA TRBJ2-5 many TRBV7-7 TGTGCTAGCAGCTTAGGGGACGGAACGAAGACCCAGTACTTC CASSLGDGTKTQYF
NA TRBJ2-5 NA TRBV4-1 TGCGCCAGCAGCCCCAGCCCTTTTTCGCGGGGCCAAGAGACCCAGTACTTC CASSPSPFSRGQETQYF
NA TRBJ2-7 many TRBV6-5 TGTGCCAGCAGTTACTCCTCTGGTTCAGGGAGCGAGCAGTACTTC CASSYSSGSGSEQYF
NA TRBJ2-7 many TRBV30 TGTGCCTGGAGTGTATCAGGTTACGAGCAGTACTTC CAWSVSGYEQYF
TRBD2 TRBJ2-1 many TRBV5-1 TGCGCCAGCAGCTGGATAGCGGGGGGGCCTAACAATGAGCAGTTCTTC CASSWIAGGPNNEQFF
TRBD2 TRBJ2-7 NA TRBV20-1 TGCAGTGCTAGAGGGACGCGGGAGCGAACGGACGAGCAGTACTTC CSARGTRERTDEQYF
TRBD2 TRBJ2-3 many TRBV6-2/TRBV6-3 TGTGCCAGCAGCTCCGGACTAGCGGGACCGGATCCGGAATTT CASSSGLAGPDPEF
NA TRBJ2-3 many TRBV7-8 TGTGCCAGCAGCGCGCAGATAACAGATACGCAGTATTTT CASSAQITDTQYF
TRBD2 TRBJ2-2 NA TRBV2 TGTGCCAGCAGTGGGGGACTATTCTCCGGGGAGCTGTTTTTT CASSGGLFSGELFF
NA TRBJ2-7 many TRBV5-1 TGCGCCAGCAAAGAGACGGGACGCTACGAGCAGTACTTC CASKETGRYEQYF
TRBD1 TRBJ2-2 NA TRBV12-3/TRBV12-4 TGTGCCAGTAGTAATACGCTAGCAGGGGGCGCTTGGACCGGGGAGCTGTTTTTT CASSNTLAGGAWTGELFF
NA TRBJ1-1 NA TRBV3-1 TGTGCCAGCAGCCAAGGGGGAATGGCCAGGGTTTTACCTGAAGCTTTCTTT CASSQGGMARVLPEAFF
TRBD2 TRBJ2-5 NA TRBV5-1 TGCGCCAGCAGCTTAGGATCGGGGGGGAGCCAAGAGACCCAGTACTTC CASSLGSGGSQETQYF
TRBD1 TRBJ1-5 many TRBV6-1 TGTGCCAGCCACATACGAAGCCGGGACAGGATTCAACTATTTAGCAATCAGCCCCAGCATTTT CASHIRSRDRIQLFSNQPQHF
NA TRBJ2-3 many TRBV5-4 TGTGCCAGCAGTTTTGGACCCGGCACAGATACGCAGTATTTT CASSFGPGTDTQYF
TRBD1 TRBJ1-2 many TRBV5-1 TGCGCCAGCAGCACCGGGGACAGGGACTATGGCTACACCTTC CASSTGDRDYGYTF
NA TRBJ1-6 many TRBV3-1 TGTGCCAGCAGCCAGGGTAGACCCAATTCACCCCTCCACTTT CASSQGRPNSPLHF
NA TRBJ2-7 many TRBV2 TGTGCCAGCAGGGGGCAGGGGTCCTACGAGCAGTACTTC CASRGQGSYEQYF
TRBD1 TRBJ2-2 NA TRBV7-3 TGTGCCAGCAGAGATGACAGGGATGCGAACACCGGGGAGCTGTTTTTT CASRDDRDANTGELFF
NA TRBJ1-3 many TRBV20-1 TGCAGTTTCCAGGGGAATGGAAACACCATATATTTT CSFQGNGNTIYF
TRBD2 TRBJ2-1 many TRBV14 TGTGCCAGCAGCCAAGTCGGCCTAGCGGGATACAATGAGCAGTTCTTC CASSQVGLAGYNEQFF
NA TRBJ1-2 many TRBV7-3 TGTGCCAGCAGCTTATCAGGAGGGGATGCGGGCTACACCTTC CASSLSGGDAGYTF
NA TRBJ1-5 many TRBV3-1 TGTGCCAGCAGCCAAGATCTGGGCGATCAGCCCCAGCATTTT CASSQDLGDQPQHF
TRBD1 TRBJ2-3 many TRBV5-6 TGTGCCAGCAGGGGCATTATAGAGGGACAGGGCCCAGGAGCCACGCAGTATTTT CASRGIIEGQGPGATQYF
NA TRBJ2-7 many TRBV6-5 TGTGCCAGCAGTTACTCGAAAGGTGGTAGCGAGCAGTACTTC CASSYSKGGSEQYF
TRBD1 TRBJ2-5 many TRBV7-9 TGTGCCTCTAATGCAGGGGGCTTAGAGACCCAGTACTTC CASNAGGLETQYF
NA TRBJ2-3 many TRBV6-6 TGTGCCAGCAGTTATAACAGGGACAACACAGATACGCAGTATTTT CASSYNRDNTDTQYF
TRBD2 TRBJ2-1 NA TRBV15 TGTGCCACCAGCAGAATGGGGACTAGCGGGAGTACCCTCAGCTCCTACAATGAGCAGTTCTTC CATSRMGTSGSTLSSYNEQFF
NA TRBJ1-1 NA TRBV30 TGTGCCTGGAGTCTAGGCGGAGCCTTGAACACTGAAGCTTTCTTT CAWSLGGALNTEAFF
TRBD1 TRBJ2-7 NA TRBV7-3 TGTGCCAGCAGCATCACTCCGGGACAGGGAATTTACGAGCAGTACTTC CASSITPGQGIYEQYF
NA TRBJ1-1 few TRBV11-2 TGTGCCAGCAGCGAGAGGGGCACAACCCTGAACACTGAAGCTTTCTTT CASSERGTTLNTEAFF
TRBD1 TRBJ1-2 many TRBV20-1 TGCAGTGCTAGGAGATACAGGGGAGGTGAAGGCTACACCTTC CSARRYRGGEGYTF
TRBD2 TRBJ2-1 few TRBV27 TGTGCCAGTAACGGACTAGCGGGGGGAAATAACAATGAGCAGTTCTTC CASNGLAGGNNNEQFF
NA TRBJ1-2 many TRBV14 TGTGCCAGCAGCCAAGCCCTCCGTATGGGCTACACCTTC CASSQALRMGYTF
NA TRBJ2-7 many TRBV11-2 TGTGCCAGCAGCCAACTCCCCAACTACGAGCAGTACTTC CASSQLPNYEQYF
TRBD2 TRBJ2-2 few TRBV18 TGTGCCAGCTCAACCAGAGATAGCGGGGTAATCACCGGGGAGCTGTTTTTT CASSTRDSGVITGELFF
NA TRBJ2-2 NA TRBV29-1 TGCAGCTTGGGCGACCTAGGACCCGGGGAGCTGTTTTTT CSLGDLGPGELFF
TRBD2 TRBJ2-3 many TRBV7-6 TGTGCCAGCAGCTCGAGGGCCAGTACCGGGGGGGCTAGCACAGATACGCAGTATTTT CASSSRASTGGASTDTQYF
TRBD1 TRBJ2-4 NA TRBV19 TGTGCCAGTAGTAGAGGACAGGGGGTCGCCAAAAACATTCAGTACTTC CASSRGQGVAKNIQYF
NA TRBJ1-6 NA TRBV2 TGTGCCAGCAGGACCGGGACGGGGTGTTCACCCCCCCACCACTTT CASRTGTGCSPPHHF
NA TRBJ1-2 NA TRBV7-3 TGTGCCAGCAGCCCCAGCCTGGACAGCCTCTATGGCTACACCTTC CASSPSLDSLYGYTF